This is a list of T cell receptor beta chains from one sample in a study of T-cell reconstitution after alpha-beta-depleted transplantation in children. Via MiXCR, TCRdb re-called the PCR reads, giving one row per CDR3 protein. The table has 550,000 to 800,000 distinct CDR3 sequences, 13% seen once; the top ten hold 0.79%. The starting material was PBMCs, obtained before TCRalphabeta/CD19-depleted stem cell transplant. The receptors derive from a girl aged 2 to 9 with congenital amegakaryocytic thrombocytopenia, due to receive a stem cell transplant. Each CDR3 is given with its conserved first and last residue. The D gene is left open where the match is weak. Clone sizes are given selectively: once, few, many, or a class where the clone is expanded.

abundance,j_gene,d_gene,v_gene,CDR3aa,CDR3nt
many,TRBJ2-7,TRBD2,TRBV20-1,CSARDSSGFPYEQYF,TGCAGTGCTAGAGATTCTAGCGGGTTCCCATACGAGCAGTACTTC
NA,TRBJ2-3,TRBD1,TRBV28,CASSLDQGAGSNTDTQYF,TGTGCCAGCAGTTTGGATCAGGGGGCTGGCAGCAACACAGATACGCAGTATTTT
many,TRBJ1-4,NA,TRBV4-1,CASRRTVNEKLFF,TGCGCCAGCAGGCGGACAGTTAATGAAAAACTGTTTTTT
few,TRBJ2-5,TRBD2,TRBV12-3/TRBV12-4,CASSEGLAGVETQYF,TGTGCCAGCAGTGAGGGACTAGCGGGAGTAGAGACCCAGTACTTC
NA,TRBJ2-2,TRBD2,TRBV30,CAWRRGTGGPEELFF,TGTGCCTGGAGACGCGGTACGGGGGGTCCGGAGGAGCTGTTTTTT
few,TRBJ2-3,NA,TRBV11-2,CASGLGASTDTQYF,TGTGCCAGCGGTTTGGGAGCTAGCACAGATACGCAGTATTTT
NA,TRBJ2-3,TRBD2,TRBV20-1,CSARVASGNTDTQYF,TGCAGTGCTAGAGTGGCTAGCGGAAACACAGATACGCAGTATTTT
many,TRBJ1-1,NA,TRBV29-1,CSAGGANTEAFF,TGCAGCGCGGGCGGGGCGAACACTGAAGCTTTCTTT
many,TRBJ2-1,TRBD2,TRBV10-3,CSGSSGNEQFF,TGTAGCGGGAGCTCGGGGAATGAGCAGTTCTTC
once,TRBJ2-5,NA,TRBV20-1,CSATTGVGETQYF,TGCAGTGCTACGACGGGAGTAGGAGAGACCCAGTACTTC
many,TRBJ2-5,TRBD2,TRBV29-1,CSSESSGSHQETQYF,TGCAGCTCCGAGTCTAGCGGGAGCCATCAAGAGACCCAGTACTTC
few,TRBJ1-2,TRBD1,TRBV6-1,CASRRTGGDGYTF,TGTGCCAGCAGGAGGACAGGGGGGGATGGCTACACCTTC
many,TRBJ2-7,TRBD1,TRBV20-1,CSATDSGTASYEQYF,TGCAGTGCCACTGACTCCGGGACAGCCTCCTACGAGCAGTACTTC
many,TRBJ2-7,NA,TRBV6-1,CASTYSTWDFSYEQYF,TGTGCCAGCACCTACAGTACCTGGGACTTCTCCTACGAGCAGTACTTC
few,TRBJ2-7,TRBD2,TRBV3-1,CASSQDRAGGNEQYF,TGTGCCAGCAGCCAAGATCGCGCGGGAGGGAACGAGCAGTACTTC
many,TRBJ2-1,NA,TRBV12-3/TRBV12-4,CASSGPSNEQFF,TGTGCCAGCAGTGGTCCTAGCAACGAGCAGTTCTTC
NA,TRBJ1-1,NA,TRBV5-1,CASSRVGGSDTEAFF,TGCGCCAGCAGCCGCGTGGGGGGCTCGGACACTGAAGCTTTCTTT
few,TRBJ2-3,NA,TRBV20-1,CSARDSQLVSTDTQYF,TGCAGTGCTAGAGATAGCCAGCTAGTAAGCACAGATACGCAGTATTTT
NA,TRBJ2-7,NA,TRBV5-1,CASSPRAEAYEQYF,TGCGCCAGCAGCCCACGGGCGGAAGCCTACGAGCAGTACTTC
many,TRBJ2-3,TRBD1,TRBV12-3/TRBV12-4,CASWAGGTTDTQYF,TGTGCCAGTTGGGCAGGGGGAACCACAGATACGCAGTATTTT
NA,TRBJ2-1,TRBD2,TRBV30,CAWGLAGSYNEQFF,TGTGCCTGGGGACTAGCGGGATCCTACAATGAGCAGTTCTTC
many,TRBJ1-4,NA,TRBV9,CASSVGTTTEKLFF,TGTGCCAGCAGCGTAGGGACAACAACTGAAAAACTGTTTTTT
NA,TRBJ1-6,NA,TRBV7-3,CASSLTGDNSPLHF,TGTGCCAGCAGCTTAACAGGGGACAATTCACCCCTCCACTTT
many,TRBJ2-3,NA,TRBV14,CASSATSTDTQYF,TGTGCCAGCTCGGCCACTAGCACAGATACGCAGTATTTT
NA,TRBJ1-5,NA,TRBV5-1,CASIIDGSNQPQHF,TGCGCCAGCATCATTGACGGATCCAATCAGCCCCAGCATTTT
NA,TRBJ2-5,TRBD2,TRBV27,CASSFSSGSVMETQYF,TGTGCCAGCAGTTTCTCAAGCGGGAGTGTAATGGAGACCCAGTACTTC
many,TRBJ1-2,NA,TRBV5-1,CASSLGFGYYGYTF,TGCGCCAGCAGCTTGGGGTTCGGCTACTATGGCTACACCTTC
many,TRBJ1-4,NA,TRBV5-5,CASSLGQGREKLFF,TGTGCCAGCAGCTTGGGGCAGGGTCGGGAAAAACTGTTTTTT
many,TRBJ2-1,NA,TRBV20-1,CGQRRSSYNEQFF,TGTGGCCAGCGGAGGAGCTCCTACAATGAGCAGTTCTTC
NA,TRBJ1-1,NA,TRBV10-3,CAISESRGVNLEAIF,TGTGCCATCAGTGAGTCGCGGGGGGTGAACCTTGAAGCTATCTTT
few,TRBJ2-3,TRBD2,TRBV29-1,CSVVGAPGGRAAKLGTDTQYF,TGCAGCGTTGTTGGGGCTCCAGGCGGGAGGGCCGCCAAATTGGGCACAGATACGCAGTATTTT
few,TRBJ2-7,TRBD2,TRBV29-1,CSVAGLAGAGYEQYF,TGCAGCGTCGCCGGACTAGCGGGAGCGGGGTACGAGCAGTACTTC